This T cell receptor beta chain was obtained from a study of T-cell reconstitution after alpha-beta-depleted transplantation in children. A library of TCRbeta sequences, prepared with unique molecular identifiers, was generated. TCRdb reanalysed the PCR reads using MiXCR and keeps one entry per CDR3 protein. The sample lists 490,000 or so distinct CDR3 sequences, approximately 12% occurring once. This receptor was obtained from a human donor who donated a stem cell graft to a child with combined immunodeficiency. Sample: PBMCs from the stem cell graft donor, taken from the stem cell graft.

In nucleotides, the CDR3 is TGCGCCAGCAGCCCCCAGACCAGGAAAGATTACGAGCAGTACTTC. Translating it yields CASSPQTRKDYEQYF. The chain carries TRBV5-1 and TRBJ2-7; D is ambiguous. The CDR3 runs to 15 residues. CDR1 is SGHRS, CDR2 YFSETQ, per germline. The ends were cut back, 4 bases at V and 4 bases at J, with 18 bases in the middle.